The T cell receptor beta chain under discussion was sequenced for a study of neurological immune-mediated disorders. TCRdb itself ran the 5' RACE reads through MiXCR, one entry per CDR3 protein. The table lists 130,000 or so distinct CDR3 sequences, about 3.2% of them singletons, with over 1% in the top ten. General study findings and limits: Multiple sclerosis patients had less TCR clonal expansion than even healthy controls, unlike HTLV-1-associated myelopathy.

This clonotype was observed many times. No antigen is known for it. The CDR3 is 14 amino acids. The germline gives CDR1 SEHNR, CDR2 FQNEAQ (reference sequence). Losses at the gene ends were 5 bases for V and 3 bases for J; bases not matched to a gene: 7. Sequencing used PBMCs. The receptor was isolated from a woman aged 25 to 39 with multiple sclerosis. The chain links TRBV7-9 to TRBJ2-7; 7 bases line up with TRBD1. CDR3 sequence (DNA): TGTGCCAGCAGCCCACCAGGGACAGTCTACGAGCAGTACTTC. Its translation is CASSPPGTVYEQYF.